These 18 T cell receptor beta chains were all obtained from the same sample, sequenced in a study of OX40 agonist ivuxolimab in advanced cancers. Clones were read by immunoSEQ multiplex PCR, and TCRdb kept only the in-frame ones, dropping some. The sample contains over 70,000 clones, 85% to 90% of which appear only once. Sample: CD4+ or CD8+ T cells sorted from blood, taken in a trial of the OX40 agonist ivuxolimab. All receptors come from an adult with an advanced solid tumor such as melanoma, head and neck, liver or kidney cancer.

The chain carries TRBV9 and TRBJ2-3, with 8 bases lining up with TRBD1. The germline V gene encodes CDR1 SGDLS and CDR2 YYNGEE. The CDR3 has 15 amino acids. The trim removed 0 bases at V and 4 bases at J, leaving 4 bases unmatched. This chain's CDR3 is CASSVGGRGPDTQYF. The CDR3 nucleotides read TGTGCCAGCAGCGTAGGTGGCAGGGGGCCAGATACGCAGTATTTT.

The gene calls are TRBV29-1 and TRBJ1-2, with D perhaps TRBD1 (6 bases). The CDR3 runs to 13 residues. V dropped 6 bases and J dropped 7 bases, with 18 bases sitting between them. The V gene's germline CDR1 is SQVTM and CDR2 ANQGSEA. CDR3 region: CSVRTEKGGGYTF. In DNA, the CDR3 is TGCAGCGTGAGGACGGAGAAGGGGGGTGGCTACACCTTC.

This clone has just one count. The chain employs TRBV5-5 and TRBJ2-6, with 8 positions matching TRBD1. The CDR3 covers 15 residues. The V segment lost 3 bases and the J segment 1 base; nucleotides outside the gene matches: 0. Germline CDR1 is SGHKS and CDR2 is YYEKEE (reference sequence). In DNA, the CDR3 is TGTGCCAGCAGCTGGACAGGGTCTGGGGCCAACGTCCTGACTTTC. This encodes CASSWTGSGANVLTF.

The V and J genes are TRBV27 and TRBJ2-7; no firm D call. The CDR3 length is 14 residues. In germline, CDR1 is MNHEY, CDR2 SMNVEV (reference sequence). V was trimmed by 1 base and J by 4 bases, leaving 11 bases between them. CDR3 in amino acids: CASSLLGKVYEQYF. For the CDR3, the DNA is TGTGCCAGCAGTTTATTAGGGAAAGTTTACGAGCAGTACTTC.

The chain has TRBV9 and TRBJ1-1, with D perhaps matching TRBD1 (5 bases). Trimming removed 4 bases from V and 0 bases from J, with 22 bases in between. The CDR3 is 18 residues long. Germline V gives CDR1 SGDLS, CDR2 YYNGEE. The CDR3: CASSSREQVYFMNTEAFF. The CDR3 coding sequence is TGTGCCAGCAGCTCCCGAGAACAGGTCTACTTCATGAACACTGAAGCTTTCTTT.

The gene calls are TRBV10-3 and TRBJ2-5; the match to TRBD2 covers 12 bases. The CDR3 is made up of 14 amino acids. Unmatched junction bases numbered 1, after V lost 3 bases and J lost 5 bases. CDR1 is ENHRY and CDR2 is SYGVKD in the germline V gene. The CDR3 spells CAISEGTSGETQYF. In DNA, the CDR3 is TGTGCCATCAGTGAAGGGACTAGCGGGGAGACCCAGTACTTC.

The chain employs TRBV6-6 and TRBJ1-4; 10 bases are a match to TRBD1. CDR3 size: 14 residues. CDR1 and CDR2 (germline): MNHNY, SVGAGI (reference sequence). J gave up 8 bases and V 7 bases, and 7 bases lay outside the gene matches. The CDR3 DNA follows: TGTGCCAGCATATCCGGGACAGGGGACGAAAAACTGTTTTTT. It translates to CASISGTGDEKLFF.

The rearrangement joins TRBV10-2 to TRBJ2-3; possible D gene TRBD1, 6 bases. The CDR3 covers 14 residues. In germline, CDR1 is WSHSY, CDR2 SAAADI. The V end was cut by 5 bases, the J end by 10 bases, with 19 bases between. CDR3 amino acids: CASSPLGGASPQYF. The CDR3 nucleotides are TGCGCCAGCAGTCCCTTAGGGGGAGCGTCCCCGCAGTATTTT.

The CDR3 nucleotides are TGTGCCAGCAGCCAACAGGGGGGCTACTACGAGCAGTACTTC. It specifies CASSQQGGYYEQYF. The rearrangement joins TRBV11-2 to TRBJ2-7; 8 bases line up with TRBD1. The germline V gene encodes CDR1 SGHAT and CDR2 FQNNGV. The CDR3 runs to 14 residues. V was clipped by 5 bases and J by 3 bases; unmatched bases: 6.

The chain couples TRBV2 to TRBJ2-1; D call uncertain. In germline, CDR1 is SNHLY, CDR2 FYNNEI. The V end was cut by 6 bases, the J end by 9 bases, with 18 bases between. The CDR3 is 14 amino acids. Written as DNA, the CDR3 is TGTGCCAGCAGCCAAATCCCCTATCGCGGTGAGCAGTTCTTC. This encodes CASSQIPYRGEQFF. Looking up the rest from reference TRBV2 and TRBJ2-1 gives the full variable domain: EPEVTQTPSHQVTQMGQEVILRCVPISNHLYFYWYRQILGQKVEFLVSFYNNEISEKSEIFDDQFSVERPDGSNFTLKIRSTKLEDSAMYFCASSQIPYRGEQFFGPGTRLTVL.

The chain joins TRBV7-3 to TRBJ2-7, with D unresolved. V was cut by 2 bases and J by 2 bases, with 10 bases left in between. The CDR3 has 14 residues. Per the germline V gene, CDR1 is SGHTA and CDR2 is FQGTGA. The CDR3 DNA follows: TGTGCCAGCAGCTTAGAGGTGGGAACCTACGAGCAGTACTTC. Protein sequence: CASSLEVGTYEQYF.

The chain is built from TRBV18 and TRBJ2-2, with D hard to call. The CDR3 totals 14 residues. Trimming removed 3 bases at V and 4 bases at J, with 9 bases between. Germline loops: CDR1 KGHSH, CDR2 LQKENI. The CDR3 bases are TGTGCCAGCTCACCGGAGCGAGCCACCGGGGAGCTGTTTTTT. Encoded protein: CASSPERATGELFF. The full variable domain, completed using reference TRBV18 and TRBJ2-2, is NAGVMQNPRHLVRRRGQEARLRCSPMKGHSHVYWYRQLPEEGLKFMVYLQKENIIDESGMPKERFSAEFPKEGPSILRIQQVVRGDSAAYFCASSPERATGELFFGEGSRLTVL.

The CDR3 DNA sequence: TGTGCCAGCAGCTTAGCGCCGGCCACTCCCCAGCAGTTCTTC. This sequence encodes CASSLAPATPQQFF. The chain couples TRBV7-2 to TRBJ2-1; no definite D call. There are 14 residues in the CDR3. Germline-derived CDR1 and CDR2 are SGHTA and FQGNSA. Trimming stripped 0 bases from V and 11 bases from J, with 14 bases between.

V and J are TRBV11-3 and TRBJ1-4, with TRBD1 as a possible D gene (5 bases). This CDR3 is 14 amino acids long. Trimming shortened V by 4 bases and J by 5 bases, and 11 bases separated the two germline ends. Germline V gives CDR1 SGHNT, CDR2 YENEEA. CDR3 coding DNA: TGTGCCAGCAGCTCCGGGACGGGGAATGAAAAACTGTTTTTT. This encodes CASSSGTGNEKLFF.

The rearrangement uses TRBV4-2 and TRBJ1-1; D might be TRBD1 (5 bases). Germline lookup yields CDR1 LGHNA and CDR2 YNFKEQ. Trimming took 0 bases from V and 4 from J, leaving 15 bases between them. This CDR3 has 16 amino acids. The CDR3 sequence: CASSQDLGQGGTEAFF. The CDR3 region has the DNA TGTGCCAGCAGCCAAGATCTAGGCCAGGGCGGCACTGAAGCTTTCTTT.

The rearrangement links TRBV19 to TRBJ2-2; tentative D call: TRBD1 (6 bases). V lost 6 bases, J lost 6 bases, and 11 bases lay in between. CDR1 is LNHDA, CDR2 SQIVND, per germline (reference sequence). The CDR3 has 13 residues. The chain's CDR3 is CASRATGPGELFF. CDR3 coding DNA: TGTGCCAGTAGAGCCACAGGGCCCGGGGAGCTGTTTTTT.

The V call is TRBV19, the J call TRBJ1-5; D possibly corresponds to TRBD1 (5 bases). This CDR3 is built from 13 residues. Germline V gene sequence: CDR1 LNHDA, CDR2 SQIVND (reference sequence). V lost 4 bases, J lost 10 bases, and 14 bases lay in between. The CDR3 reads CASSTTVVGPQHF. For the CDR3, the DNA is TGTGCCAGTAGTACGACAGTGGTAGGTCCCCAGCATTTT. The full variable domain, rest sourced from reference TRBV19 and TRBJ1-5, is DGGITQSPKYLFRKEGQNVTLSCEQNLNHDAMYWYRQDPGQGLRLIYYSQIVNDFQKGDIAEGYSVSREKKESFPLTVTSAQKNPTAFYLCASSTTVVGPQHFGDGTRLSIL.

The V and J genes are TRBV6-6 and TRBJ2-7, with a possible D match to TRBD1 (6 bases). CDR1 and CDR2 from the germline V gene are MNHNY and SVGAGI (reference sequence). The germline V and J ends were trimmed by 0 bases and 5 bases, with 11 bases remaining between them. This CDR3 region has 14 residues. The DNA for the CDR3 is TGTGCCAGCAGTTACTCGACAGGTTTGCACGAGCAGTACTTC. It encodes CASSYSTGLHEQYF.